The entry below describes one T cell receptor (beta chain). Antigen unknown. These data originate in a study of vaccination effects on CD4 cells after COVID-19. The study's findings and limits: Cross-reactivity toward common cold coronaviruses was confined to only 1 of 255 vaccine-induced clones in healthy vaccinees.

J was trimmed by 4 bases and V by 6 bases; bases with no gene match: 6. Germline CDR1 is SQVTM and CDR2 is ANQGSEA. CDR3 length: 13 amino acids. Clones were read by immunoSEQ multiplex PCR, and TCRdb kept only the in-frame ones, dropping some. Seen here are roughly 76,000 clones, around 70% observed once, and the top ten hold 1.5% to 2%. CD4+ T cells specific for antigen were expanded with viral peptide pools by the ViraFEST assay before sequencing. CD4+ T cell isolation took place after 10 days of culture. Peptides at about 10 ug/ml and IL-2 at approximately 9.7 IU/ml were added to two million PBMC per well. A half-medium replacement with IL-2 medium was carried out on days 3 and 7.

V gene TRBV29-1 combines with J gene TRBJ1-2; 9 bases fit TRBD1. This sample comprised CD4+ T cells from PBMCs cultured with HCoV-229E spike peptides, obtained before COVID-19 vaccination. The source is a human donor who received a COVID-19 vaccine. The CDR3 coding sequence is TGCAGCGTGGGGGACAGGGACCTCTATGGCTACACCTTC. Its protein is CSVGDRDLYGYTF. Looking up the rest from reference TRBV29-1 and TRBJ1-2 gives the full variable domain: SAVISQKPSRDICQRGTSLTIQCQVDSQVTMMFWYRQQPGQSLTLIATANQGSEATYESGFVIDKFPISRPNLTFSTLTVSNMSPEDSSIYLCSVGDRDLYGYTFGSGTRLTVV.